Presented here are 17 T cell receptor beta chains from one specimen sequenced in a study of Graves' ophthalmopathy and Graves' hyperthyroidism. RNA transcripts served as template for amplifying TCR beta CDR3 sequences. First-round RT-PCR relied on HTBI primers, and a second-round multiplex PCR came next. TCRdb called the multiplex PCR reads again in MiXCR, with one record for every CDR3 protein. The table includes 200,000 to 250,000 distinct CDR3 sequences, approximately 42% detected once. The sample comprised peripheral blood. These receptors were collected from an adult man with Graves' ophthalmopathy.

About this clonotype: One junction end disagrees with the germline gene, perhaps due to a read error. The rearrangement joins TRBV10-3 to TRBJ1-1, with D hard to call. Looked up from germline, CDR1 is ENHRY and CDR2 is SYGVKD. The CDR3 loop spans 14 amino acids. The CDR3 coding sequence is TGTGCCAGCAGTGAAGCCACAACGAACACTGAAGCTTTCTTT. Encoded protein: CASSEATTNTEAFF.

This clonotype occurred a few times. The V call is TRBV20-1, the J call TRBJ2-7; no reliable D call. Germline-derived CDR1 and CDR2 are DFQATT and SNEGSKA (reference sequence). This CDR3 has 12 residues. V was clipped by 4 bases and J by 3 bases, with 10 bases between them. The CDR3 DNA is TGCAGTGCTAAGATCCTGGGCTACGAGCAGTACTTC. Its protein is CSAKILGYEQYF.

The DNA of the CDR3 is TGTGCCAGCAGCTTATCGACTAGCGGGGGGCAAGAGACCCAGTACTTC. Translated: CASSLSTSGGQETQYF. The chain uses TRBV7-2 and TRBJ2-5; the match to TRBD2 covers 13 bases. Germline values: CDR1 SGHTA, CDR2 FQGNSA. V lost 2 bases to trimming and J lost 2 bases; unmatched junction nucleotides: 2. The CDR3 is made up of 16 amino acids.

This chain connects TRBV12-3 or TRBV12-4 to TRBJ2-5, with D hard to call. This CDR3 contains 13 residues. The V end was cut by 6 bases, the J end by 2 bases, with 10 bases between. The CDR3 region has the DNA TGTGCCAGCAGACAGATCCTACAAGAGACCCAGTACTTC. Protein product: CASRQILQETQYF.

There are a few counts of this clonotype. V gene TRBV20-1 combines with J gene TRBJ1-1; perhaps TRBD1 as D (6 bases). Germline V CDR1 and CDR2: DFQATT, SNEGSKA (reference sequence). The V gene lost 2 bases and the J gene lost 4 bases, with 14 bases spanning the gap. This CDR3 region has 14 residues. The CDR3: CSARSGGAFTEAFF. The CDR3 DNA sequence: TGCAGTGCTAGATCCGGGGGCGCGTTCACTGAAGCTTTCTTT.

The chain combines TRBV15 with TRBJ2-1; D remains unclear. CDR1 is LNHNV, CDR2 YYDKDF, per germline (reference sequence). Between the trimmed V and J ends, which lost 0 bases and 9 bases, there was a span of 15 bases. CDR3 length: 15 amino acids. The CDR3 loop reads CATSRDYSMVAEQFF. The CDR3 bases are TGTGCCACCAGCAGAGATTACAGTATGGTCGCTGAGCAGTTCTTC.

There are many counts of this clonotype. The genes are TRBV29-1 and TRBJ1-5; D is possibly TRBD1 (5 bases). This CDR3 region has 13 residues. The germline gives CDR1 SQVTM, CDR2 ANQGSEA. Trimming shortened V by 4 bases and J by 6 bases, and 13 bases separated the two germline ends. This CDR3 reads CSVGDGTGQPQHF. The DNA of the CDR3 is TGCAGCGTTGGGGACGGGACGGGTCAGCCCCAGCATTTT.

Many counts were recorded for this clonotype. The chain joins TRBV24-1 to TRBJ1-1, with D unresolved. CDR3 size: 14 residues. Germline loops: CDR1 KGHDR, CDR2 SFDVKD. V lost 3 bases and J 1 base, leaving 8 bases between the germline ends. The CDR3 sequence is CATSDASANTEAFF. The CDR3, as DNA: TGTGCCACCAGTGATGCTAGCGCGAACACTGAAGCTTTCTTT.

This chain connects TRBV6-1 to TRBJ1-5; 7 nucleotides align to TRBD1. Germline CDR1 is MNHNS and CDR2 is SASEGT. The CDR3 has 13 residues. V trimming: 3 bases; J trimming: 6 bases; junction bases outside the gene matches: 2. The CDR3: CASSDRGIQPQHF. The CDR3 region has the DNA TGTGCCAGCAGTGACAGGGGGATTCAGCCCCAGCATTTT.

This chain uses TRBV6-1 with TRBJ2-7; D remains ambiguous. The CDR3 is 12 residues long. V lost 11 bases, J lost 5 bases, and 16 bases lay in between. The V gene's germline CDR1 is MNHNS and CDR2 SASEGT. The CDR3 DNA is TGTGCCGGAAGGACGCCTTGGGACGAGCAGTACTTC. This encodes CAGRTPWDEQYF.

The chain links TRBV13 to TRBJ2-7, with a weak D call TRBD2 (5 bases). V shed 6 bases and J shed 4 bases, with 10 bases lying between them. This CDR3 contains 12 residues. Germline CDR1 is PRHDT and CDR2 is FYEKMQ (reference sequence). CDR3 sequence: CASSSDGYEQYF. CDR3 coding DNA: TGTGCCAGCAGTAGCGATGGATACGAGCAGTACTTC.

This clonotype was counted only a few times. The chain links TRBV13 to TRBJ1-1; D unclear. This CDR3 comprises 12 residues. V dropped 5 bases and J dropped 3 bases, with 7 bases sitting between them. Germline-derived CDR1 and CDR2 are PRHDT and FYEKMQ (reference sequence). The CDR3 loop is CASSPPDTEAFF. CDR3 in DNA: TGTGCCAGCAGCCCCCCTGACACTGAAGCTTTCTTT.

This clonotype was recorded a few times. The J gene is TRBJ2-7, the V gene TRBV10-2; the D gene could be TRBD1 or TRBD2 (5 bases each). CDR1 and CDR2 from the germline V gene are WSHSY and SAAADI. The length of the CDR3 is 13 residues. With 7 bases removed from V and 2 bases from J, the gap between germline ends came to 12 bases. CDR3 sequence (DNA): TGCGCCAGCATCGAGGGACCCACCTACGAGCAGTACTTC. It yields the protein CASIEGPTYEQYF.

The chain couples TRBV7-6 to TRBJ1-5, with a weak D call TRBD1 (6 bases). CDR3 length: 14 amino acids. The germline gives CDR1 SGHVS, CDR2 FNYEAQ. With 8 bases removed from V and 7 bases from J, the gap between germline ends came to 18 bases. The CDR3 loop is CASSPDRNGQPQHF. The CDR3 coding sequence is TGTGCCAGCTCCCCAGACAGGAACGGGCAGCCCCAGCATTTT. The full variable domain, rest sourced from reference TRBV7-6 and TRBJ1-5, is GAGVSQSPRYKVTKRGQDVALRCDPISGHVSLYWYRQALGQGPEFLTYFNYEAQQDKSGLPNDRFSAERPEGSISTLTIQRTEQRDSAMYRCASSPDRNGQPQHFGDGTRLSIL.

This clonotype was found a few times. The chain combines TRBV3-1 with TRBJ1-1; the D is unclear. CDR3 size: 15 residues. Deletions cut 4 bases from V and 5 bases from J, with 17 bases between. Per germline, CDR1 LGHDT and CDR2 YNNKEL (reference sequence). The chain's CDR3 is CASSRTRALSTEAFF. In DNA form, the CDR3 reads TGTGCCAGCAGCCGAACCCGGGCCTTAAGTACTGAAGCTTTCTTT.

CDR3 protein: CASTGGRNTGELFF. The CDR3 DNA follows: TGCGCCAGCACAGGGGGCCGGAACACCGGGGAGCTGTTTTTT. The chain is built from TRBV10-2 and TRBJ2-2, with 8 bases identical to TRBD1. The ends lost 7 bases at V and 1 base at J; junction bases unmatched: 2. This CDR3 contains 14 residues. CDR1 and CDR2 from the germline V gene are WSHSY and SAAADI.

CDR3: CASSWGRAGETQYF. The CDR3 DNA follows: TGTGCCAGCAGTTGGGGCAGGGCGGGGGAGACCCAGTACTTC. The V gene is TRBV27, the J gene TRBJ2-5, with D perhaps TRBD2 (6 bases). V lost 4 bases and J 5 bases, leaving 14 bases between the germline ends. The CDR3 covers 14 residues. Germline loops: CDR1 MNHEY, CDR2 SMNVEV (reference sequence).